Included here is one T cell receptor beta chain sequence, with context. These data originate in a study of blood T cell repertoires in COVID-19. With 1 base clipped from V and 2 bases from J, the junction kept 3 bases outside the gene matches. Germline V CDR1 and CDR2: SGHVS, FQNEAQ. This CDR3 contains 15 residues. Produced via immunoSEQ multiplex PCR; TCRdb's table is partial and in-frame only. The sample has around 130,000 clones, just under 85% seen once. Material for sequencing was PBMCs or T cells enriched from blood (not recorded which). The sequence was collected from a woman aged 45-60 years with acute COVID-19. V usage is TRBV7-8 and J usage is TRBJ2-7, with 9 bases that match TRBD2. Here the CDR3 reads CASSLEREDAYEQYF. The CDR3 nucleotides read TGTGCCAGCAGCTTAGAGCGGGAGGACGCCTACGAGCAGTACTTC. Full variable domain (rest looked up from reference TRBV7-8 and TRBJ2-7): GAGVSQSPRYKVAKRGQDVALRCDPISGHVSLFWYQQALGQGPEFLTYFQNEAQLDKSGLPSDRFFAERPEGSVSTLKIQRTQQEDSAVYLCASSLEREDAYEQYFGPGTRLTVT.